The subject of this entry is one T cell receptor beta chain. Its antigen is currently unknown. Treatment specified: approximately nine-day PBMC culture with coronavirus spike peptide pools or control peptides (ViraFEST assay). These data originate in a study of vaccination and CD4 T cells after COVID-19. Germline V gene data show CDR1 as SGHAT and CDR2 as FQNNGV. The CDR3 is 15 amino acids. The V end lost 2 bases, the J end lost 1 base, and 12 bases lay between the germline ends. The Oncomine TCR Beta short-read assay sequenced DNA from cultured CD4+ T cells. Investigators obtained genomic DNA by extraction from cultured CD4+ T cells. TCRdb re-called the PCR reads through MiXCR, storing one row per CDR3 protein. The data show about 15,000 distinct CDR3 sequences, with 48% seen just once and more than 15% held by the top ten.

V gene TRBV11-2 combines with J gene TRBJ2-7, with D perhaps matching TRBD2 (5 bases). Sequencing was performed on CD4+ T cells from blood, cultured in vitro, taken before SARS-CoV-2 vaccination. The receptor was isolated from a human donor who had recovered from COVID-19. CDR3 nucleotides: TGTGCCAGCAGCTTAAGGCGGGTTCAATCCTACGAGCAGTACTTC. Protein: CASSLRRVQSYEQYF.